The TCR beta chain described here comes from a study of control samples from healthy donors and cancer patients. The CDR3 is made up of 15 amino acids. J lost 3 bases, V lost 0 bases, and 2 bases had no gene match. The germline gives CDR1 SGHNT, CDR2 YYREEE (reference sequence). Here immunoSEQ multiplex PCR was the method, and the copy in TCRdb shows in-frame clones only, minus some. The repertoire consists of some 120,000 clones, with 91% occurring once and the leading ten covering roughly 7.8%. Sequencing was carried out using blood. This sequence was found in a man between 18 and 35 years old in good health. The genes are TRBV5-4 and TRBJ1-1, with 10 bases lining up with TRBD1. The CDR3: CASSLVDRGYTEAFF. The CDR3 bases are TGTGCCAGCAGCTTGGTGGACAGGGGGTACACTGAAGCTTTCTTT.